This T cell receptor beta chain was identified during a study of beta chain features in type 1 diabetes. Study-level results: A possible short-template PCR bias applies equally to patients and controls.

This clone was seen only a few times. Its antigen is still unknown. Expressed TCRB transcripts were sequenced because the entire RNA isolate underwent reverse transcription. The assay was immunoSEQ multiplex PCR, and TCRdb's table has in-frame clones only and misses some. This sample has about 620,000 clones, with 15% to 19% found just once. This sequence originates from a man younger than 30 in good health. Sequenced input: naive CD4+ T cells from blood.

CDR3 region: CASSLGASPPSYEQYF. CDR3 nucleotides: TGTGCCAGCAGTTTGGGGGCGTCACCTCCTTCCTACGAGCAGTACTTC. This chain uses TRBV28 with TRBJ2-7; D possibly corresponds to TRBD1 (6 bases). The CDR3 is made up of 16 amino acids. Germline V CDR1 and CDR2: MDHEN, SYDVKM. V lost 3 bases and J 1 base, leaving 16 bases between the germline ends.